The next 27 T cell receptor beta chains were all read from a single sample in a study of T-cell reconstitution after alpha-beta-depleted transplantation in children. This sample's TCRbeta library carried unique molecular identifier barcodes. TCRdb redid the calling of the PCR reads with MiXCR, one entry per CDR3 protein. The table records 350,000 to 450,000 distinct CDR3 sequences, around 20% of them present only once. The sample was PBMCs from the stem cell graft donor, taken from the stem cell graft. The receptors were gathered from a human donor who donated a stem cell graft to a child with acute myeloid leukemia.

This chain links TRBV9 with TRBJ1-2, with 7 bases aligning to TRBD1. This CDR3 has 14 residues. Looked up from germline, CDR1 is SGDLS and CDR2 is YYNGEE. Trimming cost V 0 bases and J 6 bases; bases outside gene matches: 5. The CDR3 protein is CASSVERGRDGYTF. The CDR3 nucleotides are TGTGCCAGCAGCGTAGAAAGGGGGCGGGATGGCTACACCTTC.

CDR3 sequence reads: CASSQDPHDRLYF. CDR3 in DNA: TGCGCCAGCAGCCAAGATCCCCACGACCGGTTGTACTTC. This sequence joins TRBV4-1 and TRBJ2-7; D unresolved. The CDR3 is made up of 13 amino acids. The V gene lost 0 bases and the J gene lost 12 bases, with 15 bases spanning the gap. Germline V gives CDR1 MGHRA, CDR2 YSYEKL.

This clonotype was found many times. The chain uses TRBV27 and TRBJ2-7; D perhaps matches TRBD1 (6 bases). The CDR3 length is 15 residues. Germline V lookup: CDR1 MNHEY, CDR2 SMNVEV (reference sequence). Trimming cost V 7 bases and J 0 bases, with 16 bases left between them. CDR3 DNA sequence: TGTGCCAGCACTCCGGGACACACCGGCTCCTACGAGCAGTACTTC. Its protein product is CASTPGHTGSYEQYF.

The CDR3 DNA reads TGTGCCAGCTCACCACTCGGCGGGACCGCCTACGAGCAGTACTTC. Its protein is CASSPLGGTAYEQYF. This chain connects TRBV18 to TRBJ2-7; D is possibly TRBD2 (6 bases). Germline V gene lookup returns CDR1 KGHSH and CDR2 LQKENI. The V gene lost 1 base and the J gene lost 2 bases, with 12 bases spanning the gap. The CDR3 consists of 15 residues.

Comments on this clonotype: Given a much more abundant clone one base away, this may be a read error. The CDR3 DNA reads as TGCAGTGCTAGGGGACTAGCGAGACCCAACGAGCAGTACTTC. This sequence encodes CSARGLARPNEQYF. The V and J genes are TRBV20-1 and TRBJ2-7; TRBD2 matches 10 bases. Trimming cost V 3 bases and J 5 bases; bases outside gene matches: 7. Germline V gene lookup returns CDR1 DFQATT and CDR2 SNEGSKA (reference sequence). The length of the CDR3 is 14 residues.

This clonotype was seen more than once but under ten times. The rearrangement joins TRBV25-1 to TRBJ2-5, with TRBD2 identical over 11 bases. The J segment lost 3 bases and the V segment lost 4 bases, leaving 7 bases of the junction unmatched. The germline gives CDR1 MGHDK, CDR2 SYGVNS. This CDR3 has 16 amino acids. CDR3 region: CASSARTSGWKETQYF. The CDR3 bases are TGTGCCAGCAGTGCCCGGACTAGCGGGTGGAAAGAGACCCAGTACTTC.

The chain couples TRBV20-1 to TRBJ2-7, with 7 nucleotides matching TRBD2. The CDR3 is made up of 16 amino acids. Trimming at V came to 1 base and at J to 2 bases, leaving 11 bases not matched to a gene. Germline CDR1 reads DFQATT; CDR2 reads SNEGSKA (reference sequence). In DNA form, the CDR3 reads TGCAGTGCTAGAGCATCCGGGACTATATCCCCCTACGAGCAGTACTTC. Amino acids: CSARASGTISPYEQYF.

At least ten counts were recorded for this clonotype. The V gene is TRBV12-3 or TRBV12-4, the J gene TRBJ1-1, with D possibly being TRBD1 (5 bases). V lost 7 bases and J lost 2, with 14 bases in between. This CDR3 comprises 14 residues. CDR3 sequence: CASTTRDPNTEAFF. CDR3 coding DNA: TGTGCCAGCACGACCCGGGACCCAAACACTGAAGCTTTCTTT.

This clonotype was recorded a few times. The chain carries TRBV4-3 and TRBJ2-1; 9 bases fit TRBD2. CDR1 and CDR2 from the germline V gene are LGHNA and YSLEER. V dropped 1 base and J dropped 7; count of bases not matched to a gene: 8. The CDR3 sequence is 16 residues long. This CDR3 is CASSQGLAGLRNEQFF. CDR3 coding DNA: TGCGCCAGCAGCCAAGGTCTAGCGGGATTGAGAAATGAGCAGTTCTTC.

This clonotype showed up just a few times. The J gene is TRBJ2-2, the V gene TRBV20-1; D remains unclear. Germline V gene sequence: CDR1 DFQATT, CDR2 SNEGSKA (reference sequence). The CDR3 totals 13 residues. V lost 0 bases to trimming and J lost 6 bases, with 8 bases between them. Here the CDR3 DNA reads TGCAGTGCTAGAGAATGGGAAGCCGGGGAGCTGTTTTTT. It translates to CSAREWEAGELFF.

V usage is TRBV10-3 and J usage is TRBJ1-5; no reliable D call. CDR1 is ENHRY, CDR2 SYGVKD, per germline. Trimming left V 4 bases short and J 0 bases short, with 4 bases between. The CDR3 consists of 13 residues. The CDR3 region has the DNA TGTGCCATCAGTGGTCCTAGCAATCAGCCCCAGCATTTT. Protein product: CAISGPSNQPQHF.

The table lists this clonotype with a few counts. V gene TRBV7-8 combines with J gene TRBJ2-5, with a weak D call TRBD1 (5 bases). CDR1 SGHVS and CDR2 FQNEAQ come from the germline V gene. The V and J ends lost 1 base and 5 bases respectively, with 14 bases between them. CDR3 length: 15 amino acids. Here the CDR3 DNA reads TGTGCCAGCAGCTTAGATGTCAGGTGGGGCGAGACCCAGTACTTC. Translated, it gives CASSLDVRWGETQYF. Looking up the rest from reference TRBV7-8 and TRBJ2-5 gives the full variable domain: GAGVSQSPRYKVAKRGQDVALRCDPISGHVSLFWYQQALGQGPEFLTYFQNEAQLDKSGLPSDRFFAERPEGSVSTLKIQRTQQEDSAVYLCASSLDVRWGETQYFGPGTRLLVL.

V usage is TRBV9 and J usage is TRBJ2-1, with TRBD2 as a possible D gene (6 bases). The germline V gene has CDR1 SGDLS and CDR2 YYNGEE. Between the trimmed V and J ends, which lost 0 bases and 15 bases, there was a span of 22 bases. The CDR3 consists of 15 residues. This CDR3 is CASSVAATSPKGLFF. CDR3 bases: TGTGCCAGCAGCGTAGCGGCAACTAGCCCGAAGGGTCTGTTCTTC.

The table lists this clonotype with many counts. The V call is TRBV9, the J call TRBJ2-3, with 7 bases matching TRBD2. The length of the CDR3 is 15 residues. Germline V gene data show CDR1 as SGDLS and CDR2 as YYNGEE. Trimming at V came to 0 bases and at J to 5 bases, leaving 6 bases not matched to a gene. The CDR3 DNA follows: TGTGCCAGCAGCGTAGTGGGTTTAGCGGGAGATACGCAGTATTTT. It encodes CASSVVGLAGDTQYF.

This clonotype was detected a few times. The chain recombines TRBV24-1 with TRBJ2-3; TRBD2 aligns across 10 bases. Germline-derived CDR1 and CDR2 are KGHDR and SFDVKD. After removal of 6 bases from V and 2 bases from J, the junction contained 16 bases not matched to a gene. CDR3 length equals 19 residues. CDR3 sequence reads: CATSPRGASGSIVTDTQYF. The CDR3 DNA follows: TGTGCCACCAGTCCGCGCGGGGCTAGCGGGAGCATTGTCACAGATACGCAGTATTTT.

This clonotype was detected ten times or more. The chain couples TRBV12-3 or TRBV12-4 to TRBJ2-1, with 12 bases lining up with TRBD2. With 8 bases clipped from V and 4 bases from J, the junction kept 3 bases outside the gene matches. The CDR3 runs to 14 residues. CDR3 sequence (DNA): TGTGCCAGCCTCGGACTAGCGGGGTACAATGAGCAGTTCTTC. Translation gives CASLGLAGYNEQFF.

The table lists this clonotype with a count of one. This chain connects TRBV5-1 to TRBJ2-1; 11 bases align to TRBD2. Losses at the gene ends were 6 bases for V and 10 bases for J; bases not matched to a gene: 12. CDR3 length equals 15 residues. Per the germline V gene, CDR1 is SGHRS and CDR2 is YFSETQ. CDR3 sequence: CASMTMTSGTWEQFF. The CDR3 DNA is TGCGCCAGCATGACAATGACTAGCGGGACATGGGAGCAGTTCTTC.

This clonotype was seen a handful of times. The chain recombines TRBV20-1 with TRBJ1-6; TRBD1 matches 9 bases. Germline CDR1 reads DFQATT; CDR2 reads SNEGSKA (reference sequence). The CDR3 extends over 16 amino acids. The V and J ends lost 0 bases and 8 bases, in that order; junction bases with no gene match: 8. The CDR3 spells CSARDRRTGEDSPLHF. The CDR3 bases are TGCAGTGCTAGAGATCGGCGGACAGGGGAAGATTCACCCCTCCACTTT.

The chain employs TRBV5-1 and TRBJ2-3; TRBD2 matches at 11 bases. CDR1 and CDR2 (germline): SGHRS, YFSETQ. The CDR3 has 16 residues. The V segment lost 4 bases and the J segment 3 bases; nucleotides outside the gene matches: 7. CDR3 DNA: TGCGCCAGCAGCGGAGCACTAGCGGGAGCGACAGATACGCAGTATTTT. The encoded protein is CASSGALAGATDTQYF.

This clonotype was seen at least ten times. This chain uses TRBV5-1 with TRBJ2-7, with 9 bases matching TRBD1. The germline gives CDR1 SGHRS, CDR2 YFSETQ. The J segment lost 1 base and the V segment lost 4 bases, leaving 6 bases of the junction unmatched. The CDR3 has 15 residues. The CDR3 region has the DNA TGCGCCAGCAGCCCTGGACAGGGGATTTCCTACGAGCAGTACTTC. It yields the protein CASSPGQGISYEQYF.

The table lists this clonotype with many counts. This rearrangement joins TRBV27 to TRBJ2-1, with D possibly TRBD2 on 5 matching bases. Per germline, CDR1 MNHEY and CDR2 SMNVEV (reference sequence). CDR3 size: 15 residues. Deletions cut 5 bases from V and 7 bases from J, with 18 bases between. The CDR3 DNA sequence: TGTGCCAGCAGTCTAACCCGGGGTAGGTTAAATGAGCAGTTCTTC. It specifies CASSLTRGRLNEQFF.

This clonotype appeared a few times. The chain uses TRBV12-3 or TRBV12-4 and TRBJ2-1; 11 bases align to TRBD2. J gave up 6 bases and V 6 bases, and 7 bases lay outside the gene matches. The CDR3 consists of 15 residues. The CDR3 nucleotides are TGTGCCAGCAGCCAACTAGCGGGAGTATCCAATGAGCAGTTCTTC. It is translated as CASSQLAGVSNEQFF.

A few counts support this clonotype. The chain uses TRBV4-3 and TRBJ2-7, with D maybe TRBD1 (5 bases). V shed 0 bases and J shed 0 bases, with 12 bases lying between them. Per the germline V gene, CDR1 is LGHNA and CDR2 is YSLEER. The CDR3 has 16 amino acids. For the CDR3, the DNA is TGCGCCAGCAGCCAAGAGTTTGACAGCCGCTCCTACGAGCAGTACTTC. Its protein product is CASSQEFDSRSYEQYF.

This clonotype was seen only a few times. This chain connects TRBV27 to TRBJ2-1, with 10 positions matching TRBD1. This CDR3 region has 13 residues. CDR1 MNHEY and CDR2 SMNVEV come from the germline V gene (reference sequence). V was clipped by 6 bases and J by 9 bases; unmatched bases: 5. CDR3 sequence: CASRRDRGTEQFF. The DNA for the CDR3 is TGTGCCAGCAGACGGGACAGGGGCACTGAGCAGTTCTTC.

The chain has TRBV12-3 or TRBV12-4 and TRBJ1-2, with 7 bases fitting TRBD1. Losses at the gene ends were 5 bases for V and 8 bases for J; bases not matched to a gene: 20. This CDR3 has 17 amino acids. The CDR3 nucleotides read TGTGCCAGCAGTACCGCGTCACCCGGGACAGACACCAAGGGCTACACCTTC. Its translation is CASSTASPGTDTKGYTF.

This clonotype has just a few counts. The genes are TRBV10-1 and TRBJ2-1; D remains unclear. CDR1 WNHNN and CDR2 SYGVQD come from the germline V gene (reference sequence). Trimming removed 2 bases at V and 5 bases at J, with 10 bases between. The CDR3 runs to 14 residues. CDR3 nucleotides: TGCGCCAGCAGTGAGGGACCAAGAGACAATGAGCAGTTCTTC. Translated, it gives CASSEGPRDNEQFF.

V usage is TRBV29-1 and J usage is TRBJ2-3, with no clear D. Germline CDR1 is SQVTM and CDR2 is ANQGSEA. CDR3 size: 14 residues. Between the trimmed V and J ends, which lost 0 bases and 4 bases, there was a span of 11 bases. This chain's CDR3 is CSVEDDPEADTQYF. The CDR3 DNA sequence: TGCAGCGTTGAAGATGACCCAGAGGCAGATACGCAGTATTTT.